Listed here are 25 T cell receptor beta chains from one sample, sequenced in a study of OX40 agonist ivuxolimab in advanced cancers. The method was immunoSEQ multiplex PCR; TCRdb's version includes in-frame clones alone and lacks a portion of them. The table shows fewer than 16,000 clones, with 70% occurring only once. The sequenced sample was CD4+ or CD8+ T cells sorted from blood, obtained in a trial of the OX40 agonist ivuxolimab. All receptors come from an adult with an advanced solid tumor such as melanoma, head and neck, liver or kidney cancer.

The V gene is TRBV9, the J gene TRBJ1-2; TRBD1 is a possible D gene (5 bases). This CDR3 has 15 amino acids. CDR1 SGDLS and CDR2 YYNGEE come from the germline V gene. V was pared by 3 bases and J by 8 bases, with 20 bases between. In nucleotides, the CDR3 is TGTGCCAGCAGCGGATCCCAGGGTTCGGGATGGGGCTACACCTTC. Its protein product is CASSGSQGSGWGYTF.

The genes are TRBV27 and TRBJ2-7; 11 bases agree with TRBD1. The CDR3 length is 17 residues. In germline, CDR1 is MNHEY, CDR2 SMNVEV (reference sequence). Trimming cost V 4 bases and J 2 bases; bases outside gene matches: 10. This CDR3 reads CASSSTEGQGVPYEQYF. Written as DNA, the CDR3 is TGTGCCAGCAGTTCAACGGAGGGACAGGGGGTACCCTACGAGCAGTACTTC.

The CDR3, as DNA: TGTGCCAGCAGTACCCCTATAGCGGGAGGGCCCTCGGTTGAGCAGTTCTTC. Amino acid sequence: CASSTPIAGGPSVEQFF. The chain uses TRBV28 and TRBJ2-1, with TRBD2 matching over 11 bases. Germline CDR1 MDHEN, CDR2 SYDVKM. The V gene end was trimmed by 5 bases and the J gene end by 9 bases; junction bases not matched to a gene: 15. The CDR3 spans 17 residues.

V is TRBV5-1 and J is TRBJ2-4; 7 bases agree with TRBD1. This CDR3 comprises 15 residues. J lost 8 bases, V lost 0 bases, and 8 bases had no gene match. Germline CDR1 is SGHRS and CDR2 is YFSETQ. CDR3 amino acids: CASSLAVTGADIQYF. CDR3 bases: TGCGCCAGCAGCTTGGCCGTAACAGGGGCGGACATTCAGTACTTC.

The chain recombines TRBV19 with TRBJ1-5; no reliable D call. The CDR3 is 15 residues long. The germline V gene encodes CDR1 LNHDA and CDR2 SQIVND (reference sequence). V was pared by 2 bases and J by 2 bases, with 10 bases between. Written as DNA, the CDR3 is TGTGCCAGTAGTATAAAGGTAGTCGGCAATCAGCCCCAGCATTTT. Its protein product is CASSIKVVGNQPQHF.

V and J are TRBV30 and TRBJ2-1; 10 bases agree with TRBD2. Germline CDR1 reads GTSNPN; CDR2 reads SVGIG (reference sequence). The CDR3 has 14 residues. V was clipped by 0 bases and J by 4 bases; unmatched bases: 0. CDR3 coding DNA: TGTGCCTGGAGTGTACTAGCGGGGTACAATGAGCAGTTCTTC. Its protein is CAWSVLAGYNEQFF. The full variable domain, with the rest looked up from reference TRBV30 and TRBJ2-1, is SQTIHQWPATLVQPVGSPLSLECTVEGTSNPNLYWYRQAAGRGLQLLFYSVGIGQISSEVPQNLSASRPQDRQFILSSKKLLLSDSGFYLCAWSVLAGYNEQFFGPGTRLTVL.

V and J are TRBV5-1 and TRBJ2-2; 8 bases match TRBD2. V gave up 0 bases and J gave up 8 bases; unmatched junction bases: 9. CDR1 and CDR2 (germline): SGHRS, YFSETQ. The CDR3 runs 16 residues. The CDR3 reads CASSLGLGAGEGELFF. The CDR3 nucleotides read TGCGCCAGCAGCTTGGGCCTCGGAGCGGGAGAGGGGGAGCTGTTTTTT.

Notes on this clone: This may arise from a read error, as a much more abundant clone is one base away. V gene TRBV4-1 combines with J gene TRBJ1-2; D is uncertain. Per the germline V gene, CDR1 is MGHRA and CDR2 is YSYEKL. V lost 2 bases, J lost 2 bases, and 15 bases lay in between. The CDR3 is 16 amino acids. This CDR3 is CASSQPGGGQNYGYTF. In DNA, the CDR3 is TGCGCCAGCAGCCAACCTGGAGGAGGGCAGAACTATGGCTACACCTTC.

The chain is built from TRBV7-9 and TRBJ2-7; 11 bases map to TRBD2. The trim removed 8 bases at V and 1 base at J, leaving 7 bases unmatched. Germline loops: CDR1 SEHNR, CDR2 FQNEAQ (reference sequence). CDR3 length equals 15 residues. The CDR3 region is CASETTSGSSYEQYF. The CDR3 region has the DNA TGTGCCAGCGAGACCACTAGCGGGAGTTCCTACGAGCAGTACTTC.

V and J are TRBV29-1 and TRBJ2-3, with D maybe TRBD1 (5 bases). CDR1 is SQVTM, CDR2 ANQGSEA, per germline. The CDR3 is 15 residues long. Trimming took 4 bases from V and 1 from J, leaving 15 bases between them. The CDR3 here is CSVVDSEYGTDTQYF. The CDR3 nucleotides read TGCAGCGTTGTAGACAGCGAGTACGGCACAGATACGCAGTATTTT.

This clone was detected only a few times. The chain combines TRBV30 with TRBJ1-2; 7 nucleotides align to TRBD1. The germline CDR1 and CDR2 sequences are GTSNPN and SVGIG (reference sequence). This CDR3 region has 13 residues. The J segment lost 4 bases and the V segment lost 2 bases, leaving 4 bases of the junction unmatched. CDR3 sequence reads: CAWSSGGGYGYTF. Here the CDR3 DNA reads TGTGCCTGGAGTTCAGGGGGAGGCTATGGCTACACCTTC.

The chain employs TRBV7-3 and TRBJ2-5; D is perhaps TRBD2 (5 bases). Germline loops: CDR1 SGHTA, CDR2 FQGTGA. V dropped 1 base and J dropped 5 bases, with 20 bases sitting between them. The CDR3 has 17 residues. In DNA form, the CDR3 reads TGTGCCAGCAGCTTAAATAGGTTGGCGGGCGGCCCCGAGACCCAGTACTTC. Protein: CASSLNRLAGGPETQYF.

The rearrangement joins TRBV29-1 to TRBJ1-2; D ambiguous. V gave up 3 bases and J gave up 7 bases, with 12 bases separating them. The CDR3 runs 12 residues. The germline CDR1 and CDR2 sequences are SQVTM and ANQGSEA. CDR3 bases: TGCAGCGTTGATTTAGGGCCGGGTGGCTACACCTTC. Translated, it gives CSVDLGPGGYTF. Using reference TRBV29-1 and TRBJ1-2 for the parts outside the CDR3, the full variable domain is SAVISQKPSRDICQRGTSLTIQCQVDSQVTMMFWYRQQPGQSLTLIATANQGSEATYESGFVIDKFPISRPNLTFSTLTVSNMSPEDSSIYLCSVDLGPGGYTFGSGTRLTVV.

CDR3: CASSSTQSYEQYF. In DNA form, the CDR3 reads TGTGCCAGCAGCTCGACTCAAAGCTACGAGCAGTACTTC. The gene calls are TRBV13 and TRBJ2-7; D gene uncertain. This CDR3 is 13 amino acids long. The V and J ends lost 4 bases and 3 bases respectively, with 10 bases between them. The germline CDR1 and CDR2 sequences are PRHDT and FYEKMQ (reference sequence).

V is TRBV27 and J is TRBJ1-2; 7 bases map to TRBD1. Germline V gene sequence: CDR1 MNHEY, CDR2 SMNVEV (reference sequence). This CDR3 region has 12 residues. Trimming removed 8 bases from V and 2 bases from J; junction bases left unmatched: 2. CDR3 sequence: CASSDRNYGYTF. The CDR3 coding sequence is TGTGCCAGCTCGGACAGGAACTATGGCTACACCTTC.

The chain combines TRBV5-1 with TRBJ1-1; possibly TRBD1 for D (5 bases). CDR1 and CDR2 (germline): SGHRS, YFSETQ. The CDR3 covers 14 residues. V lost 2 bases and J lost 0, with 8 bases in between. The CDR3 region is CASSFGGMNTEAFF. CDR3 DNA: TGCGCCAGCAGCTTTGGGGGGATGAACACTGAAGCTTTCTTT. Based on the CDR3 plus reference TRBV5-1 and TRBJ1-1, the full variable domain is KAGVTQTPRYLIKTRGQQVTLSCSPISGHRSVSWYQQTPGQGLQFLFEYFSETQRNKGNFPGRFSGRQFSNSRSEMNVSTLELGDSALYLCASSFGGMNTEAFFGQGTRLTVV.

Here the CDR3 reads CASSLGPESQPQHF. DNA of the CDR3: TGTGCCAGCAGCTTGGGACCCGAGAGCCAGCCCCAGCATTTT. The chain carries TRBV5-5 and TRBJ1-5; no clear D gene. Trimming removed 0 bases from V and 7 bases from J, with 11 bases in between. CDR1 and CDR2 (germline): SGHKS, YYEKEE (reference sequence). This CDR3 region has 14 residues.

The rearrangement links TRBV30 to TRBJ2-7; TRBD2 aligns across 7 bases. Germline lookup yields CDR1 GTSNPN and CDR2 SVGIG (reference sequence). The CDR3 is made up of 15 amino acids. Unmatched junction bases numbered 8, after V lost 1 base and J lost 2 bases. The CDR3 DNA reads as TGTGCCTGGAGTGACCGGGGGAGGGCCCCCTACGAGCAGTACTTC. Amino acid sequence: CAWSDRGRAPYEQYF.

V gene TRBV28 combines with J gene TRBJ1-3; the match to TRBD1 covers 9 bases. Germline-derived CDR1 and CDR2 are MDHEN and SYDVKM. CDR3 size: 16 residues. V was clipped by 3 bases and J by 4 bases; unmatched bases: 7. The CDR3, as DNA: TGTGCCAGCAGTTTCATGACAGGGGGTCGCGGAAACACCATATATTTT. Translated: CASSFMTGGRGNTIYF.

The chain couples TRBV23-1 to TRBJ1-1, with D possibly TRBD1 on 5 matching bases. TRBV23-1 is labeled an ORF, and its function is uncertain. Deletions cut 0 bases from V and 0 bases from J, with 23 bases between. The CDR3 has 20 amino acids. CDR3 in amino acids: CASSQSGEFGCRQMNTEAFF. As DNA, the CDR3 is TGCGCCAGCAGTCAATCGGGAGAATTTGGGTGTAGACAGATGAACACTGAAGCTTTCTTT.

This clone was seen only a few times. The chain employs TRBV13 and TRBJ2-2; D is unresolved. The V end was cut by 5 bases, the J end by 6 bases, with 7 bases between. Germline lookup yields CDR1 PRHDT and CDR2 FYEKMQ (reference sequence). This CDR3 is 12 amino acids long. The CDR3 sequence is CASSNNAGELFF. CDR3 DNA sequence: TGTGCCAGCAGCAACAACGCCGGGGAGCTGTTTTTT.

The CDR3 loop reads CASGPGQGNNEQFF. CDR3 in DNA: TGCGCCAGCGGACCGGGACAGGGGAACAATGAGCAGTTCTTC. The V gene is TRBV5-1, the J gene TRBJ2-1; 10 bases are a match to TRBD1. V was clipped by 7 bases and J by 5 bases; unmatched bases: 6. This CDR3 spans 14 amino acids. Germline V gene lookup returns CDR1 SGHRS and CDR2 YFSETQ.

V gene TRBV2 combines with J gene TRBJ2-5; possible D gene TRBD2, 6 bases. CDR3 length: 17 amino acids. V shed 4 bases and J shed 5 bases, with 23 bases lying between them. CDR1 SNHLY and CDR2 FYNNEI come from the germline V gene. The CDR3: CASSVFLRGGNDETQYF. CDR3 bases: TGTGCCAGCAGTGTGTTCCTGAGAGGCGGGAATGATGAGACCCAGTACTTC.

The CDR3 protein is CASSDWTGGSLGTEAFF. The CDR3 nucleotides read TGCGCCAGCAGTGATTGGACAGGGGGCTCTTTAGGCACTGAAGCTTTCTTT. The chain employs TRBV10-2 and TRBJ1-1, with 11 positions matching TRBD1. Per the germline V gene, CDR1 is WSHSY and CDR2 is SAAADI. The CDR3 is 17 residues long. V was pared by 3 bases and J by 4 bases, with 10 bases of the junction left unmatched.

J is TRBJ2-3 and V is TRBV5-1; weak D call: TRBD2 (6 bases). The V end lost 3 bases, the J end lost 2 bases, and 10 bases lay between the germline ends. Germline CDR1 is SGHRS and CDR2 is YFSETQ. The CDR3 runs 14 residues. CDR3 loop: CASSWDWYTDTQYF. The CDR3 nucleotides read TGCGCCAGCAGCTGGGACTGGTACACAGATACGCAGTATTTT.